This is a list of T cell receptor beta chains from one sample in a study of control samples from healthy donors and cancer patients. Clones were read by immunoSEQ multiplex PCR, and TCRdb kept only the in-frame ones, dropping some. The sample holds 75,000 to 100,000 clones; under 90% are singletons and the top ten take around 5.1%. Material: blood. The receptors come from a man aged 50-59 years in good health. The CDR3 runs from the conserved cysteine through the conserved F or W. D genes are given only for firm matches. Clone size is not always given. Where it is, it says once, few, many or a class for expanded clones.

DNA: TGCGCCAGCAGCCAAGATACGGGGGGCGGGTTCGGTGGAAACACCATATATTTT
CDR3: CASSQDTGGGFGGNTIYF
size: -
J: TRBJ1-3
V: TRBV4-1
D: -

DNA: TGTGCCAGCCCTAGTAACAGGGTAATCTCCTACGAGCAGTACTTC
CDR3: CASPSNRVISYEQYF
size: -
J: TRBJ2-7
V: TRBV9
D: -

DNA: TGTGCCAGCAGTTACGGCGGGGGCGGCTATGGCTACACCTTC
CDR3: CASSYGGGGYGYTF
size: -
J: TRBJ1-2
V: TRBV6-5
D: -

DNA: TGTGCCAGCAGTACGGACAGCTACGAGCAGTACTTC
CDR3: CASSTDSYEQYF
size: -
J: TRBJ2-7
V: TRBV6-5
D: -

DNA: TGTGCCAGCAGCTTAGGCGAGGTATCAGGGGGCCGAAAACTGTTTTTT
CDR3: CASSLGEVSGGRKLFF
size: -
J: TRBJ1-4
V: TRBV7-9
D: TRBD1

DNA: TGTGCCAGCCGCCTATCGGGGGCGAGCACCGGGGAGCTGTTTTTT
CDR3: CASRLSGASTGELFF
size: -
J: TRBJ2-2
V: TRBV27
D: -

DNA: TGTGCCAGCAGCTTGGGCCAGGGGGAAGCTTTCTTT
CDR3: CASSLGQGEAFF
size: -
J: TRBJ1-1
V: TRBV5-6
D: -

DNA: TGTGCCAGCAGCGTAACGGTGAAGCGTGGGGGGCAGTTCTTC
CDR3: CASSVTVKRGGQFF
size: -
J: TRBJ2-1
V: TRBV9
D: -

DNA: TGTGCCAGTAGTACCAGGGGGGCTCCCTATGGCTACACCTTC
CDR3: CASSTRGAPYGYTF
size: -
J: TRBJ1-2
V: TRBV19
D: TRBD1

DNA: TGTGCCAGCAGTGAAACGGCCTACACCGGGGAGCTGTTTTTT
CDR3: CASSETAYTGELFF
size: once
J: TRBJ2-2
V: TRBV2
D: -

DNA: TGTGCCAGCAGCTTGTCTTTAGGAGGATCAGATACGCAGTATTTT
CDR3: CASSLSLGGSDTQYF
size: -
J: TRBJ2-3
V: TRBV5-5
D: -

DNA: TGTGCCAGCAGCCAAGGGCAGGGGGCCGAGCAGTTCTTC
CDR3: CASSQGQGAEQFF
size: -
J: TRBJ2-1
V: TRBV14
D: TRBD1

DNA: TGTGCCCGTCGACAGGGGAATGAGCAGTTCTTC
CDR3: CARRQGNEQFF
size: -
J: TRBJ2-1
V: TRBV30
D: TRBD1

DNA: TGTGCCAGCAGGGGGTCCCGGGACAGGGAAAAACTGTTTTTT
CDR3: CASRGSRDREKLFF
size: -
J: TRBJ1-4
V: TRBV6-5
D: TRBD1

DNA: TGTGCCAGTACCATAGGGACACCGAACACTGAAGCTTTCTTT
CDR3: CASTIGTPNTEAFF
size: -
J: TRBJ1-1
V: TRBV19
D: -

DNA: TGTGCCAGCAATGCAGCGGCGCACCAAGAGACCCAGTACTTC
CDR3: CASNAAAHQETQYF
size: -
J: TRBJ2-5
V: TRBV7-9
D: -

DNA: TGTGCCAGCAGCTTATTGGGGGGGACCGCCTACGAGCAGTACTTC
CDR3: CASSLLGGTAYEQYF
size: -
J: TRBJ2-7
V: TRBV7-3
D: TRBD2

DNA: TGTGCCAGCAGCCCTAGCGGGGGACACACCGGGGAGCTGTTTTTT
CDR3: CASSPSGGHTGELFF
size: -
J: TRBJ2-2
V: TRBV7-8
D: TRBD2

DNA: TGTGCCAGCAGCGTAGTAGAGAACACCGGGGAGCTGTTTTTT
CDR3: CASSVVENTGELFF
size: -
J: TRBJ2-2
V: TRBV9
D: -

DNA: TGCGCCAGCAGTACCCAGTTGGGGGTCATGGGGAAATCCTCTGGAAACACCATATATTTT
CDR3: CASSTQLGVMGKSSGNTIYF
size: -
J: TRBJ1-3
V: TRBV5-1
D: -

DNA: TGTGCCAGCAGACCTACACGGGGGGGGTACATTCAGTACTTC
CDR3: CASRPTRGGYIQYF
size: -
J: TRBJ2-4
V: TRBV7-2
D: TRBD2

DNA: TGCGCCAGCAGCTTAGGGGACTCTGGAAACACCATATATTTT
CDR3: CASSLGDSGNTIYF
size: -
J: TRBJ1-3
V: TRBV5-1
D: -

DNA: TGTGCCAGCAGTGAAGCGAGGCGCGGGGGGCCAACGAACACTGAAGCTTTCTTT
CDR3: CASSEARRGGPTNTEAFF
size: -
J: TRBJ1-1
V: TRBV6-1
D: -

DNA: TGTGCCAGCAGCTGGACTAGTCTGTTAGAGACCCAGTACTTC
CDR3: CASSWTSLLETQYF
size: -
J: TRBJ2-5
V: TRBV7-9
D: TRBD2

DNA: TGTGCCAGCAGTACCGGGACAGCCTACAATGAGCAGTTCTTC
CDR3: CASSTGTAYNEQFF
size: -
J: TRBJ2-1
V: TRBV6-5
D: TRBD1

DNA: TGTGCCAGCAGACCCTTGGGACCCGGCCCCTACGAGCAGTACTTC
CDR3: CASRPLGPGPYEQYF
size: -
J: TRBJ2-7
V: TRBV6-5
D: -

DNA: TGTGCCAGCAGCTTTACCGGGACAGGGGGCGTTGAGACCCAGTACTTC
CDR3: CASSFTGTGGVETQYF
size: -
J: TRBJ2-5
V: TRBV7-8
D: TRBD1

DNA: TGTGCCTGGAGTAATTGGGGCTCAGATACGCAGTATTTT
CDR3: CAWSNWGSDTQYF
size: -
J: TRBJ2-3
V: TRBV30
D: -

DNA: TGTGCCAGCAGCCGCGACGGGACGACTAATGAAAAACTGTTTTTT
CDR3: CASSRDGTTNEKLFF
size: -
J: TRBJ1-4
V: TRBV7-8
D: -

DNA: TGTGCCAGCGGAAGAGGGAAGTGGGGCTACACCTTC
CDR3: CASGRGKWGYTF
size: -
J: TRBJ1-2
V: TRBV12-3/TRBV12-4
D: -

DNA: TGCGCCAGCAGCTTGGGGACAGGGAGTTATAGCAATCAGCCCCAGCATTTT
CDR3: CASSLGTGSYSNQPQHF
size: -
J: TRBJ1-5
V: TRBV5-1
D: TRBD1

DNA: TGTGCCAGCAGCTCCGGCCAGGGGGCGGAAGTACTGTACTTC
CDR3: CASSSGQGAEVLYF
size: -
J: TRBJ2-4
V: TRBV9
D: TRBD1

DNA: TGTGCCAGCAGTTCCTCCCCATGGGGCACTGAAGCTTTCTTT
CDR3: CASSSSPWGTEAFF
size: once
J: TRBJ1-1
V: TRBV6-5
D: -

DNA: TGTGCCAGCAGCACCTCTAGCTTCGCCCGGGAGGAGCAGTTCTTC
CDR3: CASSTSSFAREEQFF
size: -
J: TRBJ2-1
V: TRBV7-8
D: -

DNA: TGTGCCAGCAGCCAAGATAGGGAAAGTTACACCGGGGAGCTGTTTTTT
CDR3: CASSQDRESYTGELFF
size: -
J: TRBJ2-2
V: TRBV3-1/TRBV3-2
D: -

DNA: TGTGCCAGTAGATGGGACAGGGACGGCTACACCTTC
CDR3: CASRWDRDGYTF
size: -
J: TRBJ1-2
V: TRBV19
D: TRBD1

DNA: TGTGCCATCCGTAGGGACAGTCAAGAGACCCAGTACTTC
CDR3: CAIRRDSQETQYF
size: once
J: TRBJ2-5
V: TRBV10-3
D: TRBD1

DNA: TGCGCCAGCAGCCCCGGACAGGGGGTTCAGAACACTGAAGCTTTCTTT
CDR3: CASSPGQGVQNTEAFF
size: -
J: TRBJ1-1
V: TRBV5-1
D: TRBD1

DNA: TGTGCCAGCAGCTTAATACAGAATAATTCACCCCTCCACTTT
CDR3: CASSLIQNNSPLHF
size: -
J: TRBJ1-6
V: TRBV11-3
D: -

DNA: TGTGCCAGTAGTATGCCCGGGATTACCCCCTACGAGCAGTACTTC
CDR3: CASSMPGITPYEQYF
size: once
J: TRBJ2-7
V: TRBV19
D: -

DNA: TGTGCCAGCAGCCAGGGGAGGAGCCTCTCTGGAAACACCATATATTTT
CDR3: CASSQGRSLSGNTIYF
size: once
J: TRBJ1-3
V: TRBV3-1/TRBV3-2
D: -

DNA: TGTGCCACCAGCAGAGATCCCGGGGGGATGAACACTGAAGCTTTCTTT
CDR3: CATSRDPGGMNTEAFF
size: -
J: TRBJ1-1
V: TRBV15
D: -

DNA: TGTGCCAGCAGTTACTCCTGGCAGAACCCTTCCTATGGCTACACCTTC
CDR3: CASSYSWQNPSYGYTF
size: -
J: TRBJ1-2
V: TRBV6-5
D: -

DNA: TGTGCCAGCAGTGTTCTTACAGGGTACGGGTACAATGAGCAGTTCTTC
CDR3: CASSVLTGYGYNEQFF
size: -
J: TRBJ2-1
V: TRBV6-1
D: -

DNA: TGCGCCAGCAGCTGGGGGGTCTCTGGGGCCAACGTCCTGACTTTC
CDR3: CASSWGVSGANVLTF
size: -
J: TRBJ2-6
V: TRBV5-1
D: -

DNA: TGTGCCAGCGGGGGTTCTAATTCACCCCTCCACTTT
CDR3: CASGGSNSPLHF
size: -
J: TRBJ1-6
V: TRBV6-5
D: -

DNA: TGCGCCAGCAGAATGGATCCCCATAGCAATCAGCCCCAGCATTTT
CDR3: CASRMDPHSNQPQHF
size: -
J: TRBJ1-5
V: TRBV4-1
D: -

DNA: TGTGCCAGTAGTATAGAGCAGGGAGGGGAGCTGTTTTTT
CDR3: CASSIEQGGELFF
size: -
J: TRBJ2-2
V: TRBV19
D: -

DNA: TGTGCCAGCAGTGAGGACCGAACCGATGAAAAACTGTTTTTT
CDR3: CASSEDRTDEKLFF
size: -
J: TRBJ1-4
V: TRBV6-1
D: -

DNA: TGTGCCAGCACCCTATCCGGGGCGACTGAAGAGACCCAGTACTTC
CDR3: CASTLSGATEETQYF
size: once
J: TRBJ2-5
V: TRBV6-5
D: -

DNA: TGCAGCGGGGTGGACAGTCTTGAGCAGTACTTC
CDR3: CSGVDSLEQYF
size: -
J: TRBJ2-7
V: TRBV29-1
D: -

DNA: TGTGCCAGCGAGCGGGGACCGATCTACACCTTC
CDR3: CASERGPIYTF
size: -
J: TRBJ1-2
V: TRBV2
D: -

DNA: TGTGCCAGCAGCTTGGGCTCGGGACTAGCCCAGTACTTC
CDR3: CASSLGSGLAQYF
size: -
J: TRBJ2-5
V: TRBV5-6
D: TRBD2

DNA: TGTGCCAGTCGTCCTCGACAGGCGGGTCAGCCCCAGCATTTT
CDR3: CASRPRQAGQPQHF
size: -
J: TRBJ1-5
V: TRBV27
D: -

DNA: TGTGCCTGGAAGGCCGGGACTGCCCACGAGCAGTACTTC
CDR3: CAWKAGTAHEQYF
size: few
J: TRBJ2-7
V: TRBV30
D: -

DNA: TGTGCCAGCAGTTACCTGACAGGGGCTAATGAAAAACTGTTTTTT
CDR3: CASSYLTGANEKLFF
size: -
J: TRBJ1-4
V: TRBV6-5
D: TRBD1

DNA: TGTGCCAGCAGCTTAGGCTGGACAGGGGATGAAAAACTGTTTTTT
CDR3: CASSLGWTGDEKLFF
size: -
J: TRBJ1-4
V: TRBV7-9
D: TRBD1